The TCR beta chain under discussion was sequenced for a study of T cell responses to AZD1222 COVID-19 vaccine. Using immunoSEQ multiplex PCR, the repertoire was profiled, and TCRdb retains in-frame clones only, with some absent. This sample has 140,000 to 150,000 clones, with approximately 93% found just once. Points from the study as a whole: Spike regions recognized by vaccine-associated CD4 TCRs spanned the protein, led by 160-218 and 743-854.

Comment on this clone: Its target is not known.

Germline V gives CDR1 SGHVS, CDR2 FQNEAQ. Between the trimmed V and J ends, which lost 3 bases and 2 bases, there was a span of 13 bases. The CDR3 length is 15 residues. J is TRBJ2-5 and V is TRBV7-8; D gene unclear. The receptor was derived from an adult who had recovered from COVID-19. Source: peripheral blood, taken after recovery from COVID-19. The DNA for the CDR3 is TGTGCCAGCAGCTTTTCCGGGTACCAGCAAGAGACCCAGTACTTC. Its protein is CASSFSGYQQETQYF.